Below are 16 T cell receptor beta chains sequenced from a single sample in a study of identical twins. TCRdb re-called the 5' RACE reads through MiXCR, storing one row per CDR3 protein. The sample gives 240,000 or so distinct CDR3 sequences, about 13% of which show up once; 4% to 5% is in the top ten. This sample also belongs to another study, concerning yellow fever vaccine responses in identical twins.

Sequenced input: memory (CD45RO+) T cells sorted from blood. Source of these receptors: a young woman in good health.

This clonotype has more than one count but fewer than ten. The genes are TRBV11-2 and TRBJ2-1; TRBD2 aligns across 8 bases. V gave up 6 bases and J gave up 4 bases; unmatched junction bases: 5. This CDR3 has 14 residues. Germline CDR1 SGHAT, CDR2 FQNNGV. DNA for the CDR3: TGTGCCAGCAGATCCGGGGGGGAATACAATGAGCAGTTCTTC. This gives the protein CASRSGGEYNEQFF.

This chain connects TRBV24-1 to TRBJ2-5, with D hard to call. Germline V gene lookup returns CDR1 KGHDR and CDR2 SFDVKD. The CDR3 totals 13 residues. V lost 5 bases to trimming and J lost 2 bases, with 8 bases between them. The DNA of the CDR3 is TGTGCCACCAGTGTTACAAAACAAGAGACCCAGTACTTC. Translation: CATSVTKQETQYF.

This chain uses TRBV3-1 with TRBJ1-1, with TRBD1 as a possible D gene (6 bases). The CDR3 loop spans 13 amino acids. Per germline, CDR1 LGHDT and CDR2 YNNKEL (reference sequence). Between the trimmed V and J ends, which lost 4 bases and 5 bases, there was a span of 11 bases. CDR3 nucleotide sequence: TGTGCCAGCAGCCCAAGGGGGGTTACTGAAGCTTTCTTT. Amino acid sequence: CASSPRGVTEAFF. Drawing the rest from reference TRBV3-1 and TRBJ1-1, the complete variable domain is DTAVSQTPKYLVTQMGNDKSIKCEQNLGHDTMYWYKQDSKKFLKIMFSYNNKELIINETVPNRFSPKSPDKAHLNLHINSLELGDSAVYFCASSPRGVTEAFFGQGTRLTVV.

The chain links TRBV20-1 to TRBJ2-5; TRBD2 matches 8 bases. Germline V lookup: CDR1 DFQATT, CDR2 SNEGSKA (reference sequence). V was clipped by 2 bases and J by 1 base; unmatched bases: 9. The CDR3 has 16 amino acids. DNA for the CDR3: TGCAGTGCTAGACCTTTTAGGACTAGCAGCCAAGAGACCCAGTACTTC. It specifies CSARPFRTSSQETQYF.

This chain uses TRBV19 with TRBJ1-1, with TRBD1 as a possible D gene (6 bases). V lost 3 bases and J 11 bases, leaving 19 bases between the germline ends. Per germline, CDR1 LNHDA and CDR2 SQIVND (reference sequence). This CDR3 has 14 residues. DNA of the CDR3: TGTGCCAGTAGTATCCAGGGGCGGCCGTCCGGGGCTTTCTTT. This sequence encodes CASSIQGRPSGAFF.

This rearrangement joins TRBV6-1 to TRBJ2-6, with D unclear. V was shortened by 7 bases and J by 4 bases, with 11 bases between the two germline ends. CDR3 length equals 14 residues. Germline V gene data show CDR1 as MNHNS and CDR2 as SASEGT. The CDR3 DNA reads as TGTGCCAGCAAAGACCCATCCGGGGCCAACGTCCTGACTTTC. It encodes CASKDPSGANVLTF.

This clonotype was counted between two and nine times. The chain has TRBV20-1 and TRBJ2-2; TRBD1 is a possible D gene (5 bases). CDR1 and CDR2 from the germline V gene are DFQATT and SNEGSKA (reference sequence). There are 17 residues in the CDR3. The V end lost 3 bases, the J end lost 0 bases, and 17 bases lay between the germline ends. The CDR3 loop is CSARPTESRANTGELFF. CDR3 DNA: TGCAGTGCTAGGCCCACGGAGAGCAGGGCGAACACCGGGGAGCTGTTTTTT.

This clonotype was seen more than once but under ten times. The V call is TRBV18, the J call TRBJ2-7, with no clear D. This CDR3 has 14 residues. The germline V gene has CDR1 KGHSH and CDR2 LQKENI. V was cut by 3 bases and J by 1 base, with 10 bases left in between. The CDR3 sequence is CASSPELSSYEQYF. The DNA of the CDR3 is TGTGCCAGCTCACCGGAATTATCATCCTACGAGCAGTACTTC.

The chain joins TRBV29-1 to TRBJ2-7; 8 bases match TRBD2. Germline V lookup: CDR1 SQVTM, CDR2 ANQGSEA. CDR3 length equals 12 residues. The junction had 8 bases not matched to a gene; V was cut back by 4 bases and J by 9 bases. The CDR3 protein is CSVVSGGGAQYF. CDR3 DNA sequence: TGCAGCGTTGTCTCGGGAGGGGGAGCGCAGTACTTC.

This clonotype has more than one count but fewer than ten. The chain couples TRBV20-1 to TRBJ2-7; the D gene is possibly TRBD1 (5 bases). The CDR3 contains 13 residues. Trimming pared 4 bases from V and 3 bases from J, leaving 13 bases between. Per the germline V gene, CDR1 is DFQATT and CDR2 is SNEGSKA (reference sequence). The CDR3 DNA reads TGCAGTGCTACTATCCTGCAGGGCTACGAGCAGTACTTC. Its protein is CSATILQGYEQYF.

This clonotype was picked up a small number of times. The junction shows a germline mismatch at one end, possibly a read error. The CDR3 DNA follows: TGCAGCGTGGAAGCGGGGGGTAAAGAGACCCAGTACTTC. Translated, it gives CSVEAGGKETQYF. The chain combines TRBV29-1 with TRBJ2-5; 9 bases map to TRBD2. The length of the CDR3 is 13 residues. Germline V gene data show CDR1 as SQVTM and CDR2 as ANQGSEA.

This clonotype appeared a few times. This chain connects TRBV20-1 to TRBJ2-7; 9 nucleotides agree with TRBD1. The CDR3 totals 15 residues. From germline, CDR1 is DFQATT and CDR2 SNEGSKA (reference sequence). V was clipped by 0 bases and J by 3 bases; unmatched bases: 6. DNA of the CDR3: TGCAGTGCTAGAGATGGGGACAGGGAATTCTACGAGCAGTACTTC. It is translated as CSARDGDREFYEQYF.

This clonotype turned up a few times. V gene TRBV4-2 combines with J gene TRBJ2-2; no firm D call. The germline V gene has CDR1 LGHNA and CDR2 YNFKEQ. This CDR3 comprises 15 residues. Deletions cut 4 bases from V and 3 bases from J, with 12 bases between. The CDR3: CASSPPSPDTGELFF. CDR3 in DNA: TGTGCCAGCAGCCCCCCCAGCCCCGACACCGGGGAGCTGTTTTTT.

Only a few counts were recorded for this clonotype. The chain uses TRBV7-2 and TRBJ2-1; D gene ambiguous. There are 17 residues in the CDR3. The V and J ends lost 4 bases and 2 bases respectively, with 18 bases between them. Germline assignment: CDR1 SGHTA and CDR2 FQGNSA. CDR3 nucleotides: TGTGCCAGCAGCTCCCGACTCGGAACCCTCCCCTACAATGAGCAGTTCTTC. Residues: CASSSRLGTLPYNEQFF. Full variable domain (remainder filled in from reference TRBV7-2 and TRBJ2-1): GAGVSQSPSNKVTEKGKDVELRCDPISGHTALYWYRQSLGQGLEFLIYFQGNSAPDKSGLPSDRFSAERTGGSVSTLTIQRTQQEDSAVYLCASSSRLGTLPYNEQFFGPGTRLTVL.

This clonotype was seen only a few times. This chain connects TRBV4-3 to TRBJ2-2, with D perhaps given as TRBD1 or TRBD2 (6 bases each). Germline V gives CDR1 LGHNA, CDR2 YSLEER. CDR3 size: 16 residues. Trimming stripped 1 base from V and 1 base from J, with 10 bases between. The CDR3: CASSQAGARNTGELFF. The CDR3 DNA reads TGCGCCAGCAGCCAAGCGGGGGCCCGGAACACCGGGGAGCTGTTTTTT.

As for this clonotype: This clone may be a read error of a much larger clone one base away. V usage is TRBV20-1 and J usage is TRBJ2-1, with D perhaps TRBD2 (5 bases). Germline loops: CDR1 DFQATT, CDR2 SNEGSKA (reference sequence). The CDR3 loop spans 15 amino acids. The CDR3 DNA follows: TGCAGTGCTGATCCTGGGGTGCGAGGGTACAATGAGCAGATCTTC. Its protein is CSADPGVRGYNEQIF.